These T cell receptor beta chains were read from a single sample in a study of HIV-infected patients and healthy controls. TCRdb called the 5' RACE reads again in MiXCR, with one record for every CDR3 protein. This sample has about 10,000 distinct CDR3 sequences; around 5.2% occur once, and the top ten carry more than 12%. The sample was blood, taken before antiretroviral therapy. The receptors stem from an adult with HIV infection. Both conserved end residues are part of each CDR3. D genes are given only for firm matches. Some rows mark clone size as missing; the rest say once, few, many or name a class of expanded clone.

d_gene	j_gene	abundance	len	v_gene	CDR3aa	CDR3nt
NA	TRBJ2-7	NA	15	TRBV20-1	CSARVQGGSSYEQYF	TGCAGTGCTAGGGTACAGGGCGGGAGCTCCTACGAGCAGTACTTC
NA	TRBJ1-3	many	14	TRBV9	CASSVEAGPNTIYF	TGTGCCAGCAGCGTAGAAGCGGGGCCGAACACCATATATTTT
TRBD2	TRBJ2-5	many	15	TRBV7-2	CASSLGTSGGETQYF	TGTGCCAGCAGCTTAGGGACTAGCGGGGGAGAGACCCAGTACTTC
TRBD2	TRBJ2-3	many	16	TRBV19	CASSISAGGVTDTQYF	TGTGCCAGTAGTATCTCGGCGGGAGGAGTAACAGATACGCAGTATTTT
NA	TRBJ2-3	medium-sized	12	TRBV3-1	CASSTWGDTQYF	TGTGCCAGCAGCACGTGGGGAGATACGCAGTATTTT
NA	TRBJ2-5	many	12	TRBV2	CASGDHQETQYF	TGTGCCAGCGGGGACCACCAAGAGACCCAGTACTTC
NA	TRBJ2-5	medium-sized	15	TRBV18	CASSPPSEGRETQYF	TGTGCCAGCTCACCCCCCTCGGAGGGCCGAGAGACCCAGTACTTC
NA	TRBJ2-1	many	15	TRBV11-2	CASSAASVWYNEQFF	TGTGCCAGCAGCGCGGCTAGCGTCTGGTACAATGAGCAGTTCTTC
TRBD1	TRBJ1-1	many	13	TRBV20-1	CSARDRENTEAFF	TGCAGTGCTCGAGACAGGGAGAACACTGAAGCTTTCTTT
TRBD2	TRBJ2-1	many	17	TRBV5-6	CASSTAWGGSSYNEQFF	TGTGCCAGCAGCACGGCTTGGGGGGGAAGCTCCTACAATGAGCAGTTCTTC
NA	TRBJ2-3	medium-sized	14	TRBV6-2/TRBV6-3	CASSYSDRSMTQYF	TGTGCCAGCAGTTACTCCGACAGATCTATGACGCAGTATTTT
TRBD2	TRBJ2-7	many	16	TRBV6-5	CASSYSVAGASYEQYF	TGTGCCAGCAGTTACTCGGTAGCGGGGGCATCCTACGAGCAGTACTTC
TRBD2	TRBJ2-3	many	15	TRBV10-3	CAISRTSGEADTQYF	TGTGCCATCAGCCGGACTAGCGGAGAGGCAGATACGCAGTATTTT
NA	TRBJ1-4	many	14	TRBV7-9	CASSNTGLNEKLFF	TGTGCCAGCAGCAATACAGGTTTGAATGAAAAACTGTTTTTT
NA	TRBJ2-3	many	10	TRBV25-1	CASATDTQYF	TGTGCCAGTGCCACAGATACGCAGTATTTT
NA	TRBJ2-7	many	13	TRBV28	CASSSRALYEQYF	TGTGCCAGCAGTTCACGGGCCCTCTACGAGCAGTACTTC
TRBD1	TRBJ2-7	many	15	TRBV29-1	CSVEVEDRDPYEQYF	TGCAGCGTTGAAGTAGAGGACAGGGACCCCTACGAGCAGTACTTC
NA	TRBJ1-3	many	15	TRBV28	CASSSVERAGNTIYF	TGTGCCAGCAGTTCCGTGGAACGAGCTGGAAACACCATATATTTT
NA	TRBJ1-1	many	13	TRBV24-1	CATSDRGSTEAFF	TGTGCCACCAGTGATCGGGGGAGCACTGAAGCTTTCTTT
NA	TRBJ2-7	few	20	TRBV7-6	CASSFYICSARDSKVHEQYF	NA
NA	TRBJ1-5	medium-sized	15	TRBV7-8	CASSLEGGGNQPQHF	TGTGCCAGCAGCTTAGAAGGGGGTGGCAATCAGCCCCAGCATTTT
NA	TRBJ1-2	few	13	TRBV7-2	CASSSGRGYGYTF	TGTGCCAGCAGCTCCGGCCGGGGCTATGGCTACACCTTC
NA	TRBJ2-1	many	15	TRBV6-5	CATKNWASAYNEQFF	TGTGCCACCAAGAATTGGGCTAGCGCATACAATGAGCAGTTCTTC
TRBD2	TRBJ2-1	medium-sized	18	TRBV13	CASSARTSGLSSYNEQFF	TGTGCCAGCAGCGCCCGGACTAGCGGGCTAAGCTCCTACAATGAGCAGTTCTTC
NA	TRBJ2-3	many	15	TRBV5-4	CASTEGMASTDTQYF	TGTGCCAGCACTGAGGGGATGGCTAGCACAGATACGCAGTATTTT
NA	TRBJ1-5	medium-sized	13	TRBV28	CASSPGFGQPQHF	TGTGCCAGCAGCCCTGGGTTTGGACAGCCCCAGCATTTT
TRBD1	TRBJ1-2	many	14	TRBV5-1	CASTRQGEDYGYTF	TGCGCCAGCACCCGACAGGGGGAAGACTATGGCTACACCTTC
TRBD1	TRBJ1-1	NA	15	TRBV5-1	CASSLSTGGSTEAFF	TGCGCCAGCAGCTTGTCGACAGGGGGAAGCACTGAAGCTTTCTTT
TRBD1	TRBJ2-7	many	13	TRBV6-2/TRBV6-3	CASSFDRGYEQYF	TGTGCCAGCAGTTTCGACAGGGGCTACGAGCAGTACTTC
NA	TRBJ1-1	many	15	TRBV7-6	CASSPTLRLGTEAFF	TGTGCCAGCAGCCCGACTTTGAGGCTGGGAACTGAAGCTTTCTTT
NA	TRBJ2-1	many	13	TRBV4-2	CASSQGLRDEQFF	TGTGCCAGCAGCCAAGGTTTACGGGATGAGCAGTTCTTC